This T cell receptor (beta chain) is drawn from a study of T-cell memory formation after mild COVID-19. Study outcomes and limitations: CD4+ contracting clones lay mainly in CM and EM, CD8+ ones in EMRA. Pre-infection memory held some responding clones, suggesting pre-existing cross-reactive T cells responded.

With 7 bases removed from V and 4 bases from J, the gap between germline ends came to 16 bases. The CDR3 runs 14 residues. Germline CDR1 MNHNS, CDR2 SASEGT. With regard to this clonotype: Its antigen is currently unknown.

Using its own MiXCR run on the 5' RACE reads, TCRdb lists one record per CDR3 protein. The sample includes more than 250,000 distinct CDR3 sequences, over 15% of them seen just once. Sample: PBMCs or a T cell subset sorted from them (not recorded which). The chain carries TRBV6-1 and TRBJ1-1, with D unresolved. The source of this sequence is a man aged 18 to 30 who had mild COVID-19 (a few samples of this study predate the infection). Cell type and time point are not known. The CDR3 nucleotides are TGTGCCAGCACCTCAGCCCTGTTGGGCACTGAAGCTTTCTTT. It translates to CASTSALLGTEAFF.